One sample yielded the 16 T cell receptor beta chains listed below, sequenced in a study of T cell changes during pregnancy in multiple sclerosis. Libraries were prepared by immunoSEQ multiplex PCR; TCRdb keeps only in-frame clonotypes and omits some of them. The sample consists of 40,000 to 60,000 clones, 75% to 90% of them appearing once. Material: peripheral blood, obtained in the first trimester of pregnancy. Source of these receptors: a female donor in good health, enrolled as a control in a pregnancy study.

This clone was observed once. This chain connects TRBV5-3 to TRBJ2-1; maybe TRBD1 (6 bases). TRBV5-3 is noted as an ORF with a role that remains uncertain. The CDR3 has 16 residues. The V and J ends lost 5 bases and 2 bases respectively, with 17 bases between them. CDR3 sequence (DNA): TGTGCCAGAAGTCTCAGGGACGACAGGACCTACAATGAGCAGTTCTTC. As protein: CARSLRDDRTYNEQFF.

The J gene is TRBJ1-2, the V gene TRBV11-2; TRBD1 might be the D (6 bases). The CDR3 sequence is 15 residues long. Trimming pared 3 bases from V and 7 bases from J, leaving 18 bases between. CDR1 is SGHAT and CDR2 is FQNNGV in the germline V gene. CDR3 coding DNA: TGTGCCAGCAGCTTCAATGGGGCAGGGGTAGGTGGCTACACCTTC. Its protein product is CASSFNGAGVGGYTF. Full variable domain (outside the CDR3, taken from reference TRBV11-2 and TRBJ1-2): EAGVAQSPRYKIIEKRQSVAFWCNPISGHATLYWYQQILGQGPKLLIQFQNNGVVDDSQLPKDRFSAERLKGVDSTLKIQPAKLEDSAVYLCASSFNGAGVGGYTFGSGTRLTVV.

This chain connects TRBV28 to TRBJ2-6, with 13 bases aligning to TRBD2. CDR3 size: 17 residues. Germline V gene sequence: CDR1 MDHEN, CDR2 SYDVKM. The V segment lost 10 bases and the J segment 0 bases; nucleotides outside the gene matches: 6. The chain's CDR3 is CATLTSGGFSGANVLTF. The CDR3 bases are TGTGCCACCCTGACTAGCGGGGGGTTCTCTGGGGCCAACGTCCTGACTTTC.

The count of this clone is one. The V and J genes are TRBV5-4 and TRBJ2-1; weak D call: TRBD2 (6 bases). V dropped 7 bases and J dropped 3 bases, with 17 bases sitting between them. This CDR3 spans 15 amino acids. Germline CDR1 is SGHNT and CDR2 is YYREEE (reference sequence). The CDR3 protein is CASGEKWGDYNEQFF. The CDR3 nucleotides are TGTGCCAGCGGCGAAAAATGGGGGGACTACAATGAGCAGTTCTTC.

This clone was recorded only once. The chain carries TRBV7-6 and TRBJ2-1; 8 bases fit TRBD2. Germline CDR1 is SGHVS and CDR2 is FNYEAQ. With V trimmed by 5 bases and J by 4 bases, 7 bases remained unmatched. This CDR3 is built from 15 residues. The CDR3 DNA sequence: TGTGCCAGCAGCCGAGTAGCGGGACCTTACAATGAGCAGTTCTTC. Protein sequence: CASSRVAGPYNEQFF.

The chain links TRBV19 to TRBJ1-1; the match to TRBD1 covers 8 bases. J was trimmed by 4 bases and V by 3 bases; bases with no gene match: 4. Germline V gives CDR1 LNHDA, CDR2 SQIVND (reference sequence). CDR3 length: 14 amino acids. CDR3 residues: CASSMDRETTEAFF. DNA of the CDR3: TGTGCCAGTAGTATGGACAGGGAGACCACTGAAGCTTTCTTT.

In this sample, this clone turned up once. The chain employs TRBV30 and TRBJ1-2; no reliable D call. Trimming left V 0 bases short and J 8 bases short, with 13 bases between. The germline gives CDR1 GTSNPN, CDR2 SVGIG (reference sequence). The CDR3 is made up of 13 amino acids. This CDR3 is CAWSVRWEEGYTF. The CDR3 bases are TGTGCCTGGAGTGTAAGATGGGAGGAAGGCTACACCTTC.

This chain connects TRBV2 to TRBJ1-1, with unresolved D. The CDR3 contains 11 residues. The ends were cut back, 6 bases at V and 7 bases at J, with 9 bases in the middle. Germline-derived CDR1 and CDR2 are SNHLY and FYNNEI. As DNA, the CDR3 is TGTGCCAGCAGGCCCGAGGGTGAAGCTTTCTTT. Its protein is CASRPEGEAFF.

V and J are TRBV5-4 and TRBJ2-3, with 9 nucleotides matching TRBD1. The CDR3 spans 16 residues. CDR1 is SGHNT and CDR2 is YYREEE in the germline V gene (reference sequence). The ends lost 2 bases at V and 0 bases at J; junction bases unmatched: 4. The DNA for the CDR3 is TGTGCCAGCAGCTTATGGGGGACAGGGAGCACAGATACGCAGTATTTT. This codes for CASSLWGTGSTDTQYF.

This sequence joins TRBV2 and TRBJ2-2; possible D gene TRBD1, 6 bases. Trimming took off 7 bases at V and 0 bases at J, with 15 bases between the two ends. The CDR3 runs to 16 residues. Germline CDR1 is SNHLY and CDR2 is FYNNEI. CDR3 nucleotides: TGTGCCAGCATTGCTACAAGGACAGCGAACACCGGGGAGCTGTTTTTT. The encoded protein is CASIATRTANTGELFF.

The chain recombines TRBV27 with TRBJ2-7, with TRBD1 matching over 7 bases. V dropped 4 bases and J dropped 0; count of bases not matched to a gene: 9. From germline, CDR1 is MNHEY and CDR2 SMNVEV (reference sequence). The CDR3 has 16 residues. CDR3 sequence reads: CASSSPGQASSYEQYF. The CDR3 nucleotides are TGTGCCAGCAGTTCGCCCGGACAGGCGAGCTCCTACGAGCAGTACTTC.

V usage is TRBV19 and J usage is TRBJ1-2; D uncertain. The CDR3 extends over 14 amino acids. Germline assignment: CDR1 LNHDA and CDR2 SQIVND (reference sequence). Trimming removed 5 bases at V and 2 bases at J, with 12 bases between. This CDR3 is CASSWRRRNYGYTF. In nucleotides, the CDR3 is TGTGCCAGTAGTTGGAGGAGGAGGAACTATGGCTACACCTTC.

The chain couples TRBV28 to TRBJ1-3, with D maybe TRBD1 (5 bases). The V gene lost 4 bases and the J gene lost 6 bases, with 10 bases spanning the gap. There are 13 residues in the CDR3. The germline CDR1 and CDR2 sequences are MDHEN and SYDVKM. The CDR3 is CASSWGLQNTIYF. The CDR3 nucleotides are TGTGCCAGCAGTTGGGGACTTCAAAACACCATATATTTT.

The chain uses TRBV7-2 and TRBJ2-1; 11 bases are a match to TRBD2. V shed 4 bases, J shed 6 bases, and the junction held 8 bases outside the gene matches. The germline CDR1 and CDR2 sequences are SGHTA and FQGNSA. The CDR3 has 16 residues. The CDR3 protein is CASSYSTSGIGNEQFF. The CDR3 DNA reads as TGTGCCAGCAGCTACTCGACTAGCGGGATTGGCAATGAGCAGTTCTTC.

V and J are TRBV28 and TRBJ2-3, with TRBD1 identical over 7 bases. Germline V gives CDR1 MDHEN, CDR2 SYDVKM. This CDR3 is built from 13 residues. Germline trimming cut 2 bases from V and 5 bases from J; bases unmatched to any gene: 1. The CDR3 coding sequence is TGTGCCAGCAGTTTAGCAGGGGGAGATACGCAGTATTTT. It translates to CASSLAGGDTQYF.

This clone has only one observation. The chain combines TRBV5-1 with TRBJ2-2; 8 bases match TRBD1. V was clipped by 6 bases and J by 3 bases; unmatched bases: 1. Per germline, CDR1 SGHRS and CDR2 YFSETQ. CDR3 length: 13 amino acids. CDR3 sequence reads: CASTGGDTGELFF. Here the CDR3 DNA reads TGCGCCAGCACAGGGGGCGACACCGGGGAGCTGTTTTTT.